Presented here are 3 T cell receptor beta chains from one specimen sequenced in a study of control samples from healthy donors and cancer patients. Only in-frame clones appear in the TCRdb table, and some are missing; sequencing was by immunoSEQ multiplex PCR. Counted here are tens of thousands of clones, roughly 87% occurring once; the ten biggest clones make up about 4%. Material: blood. The receptors were sampled from a woman aged 45-65 years in good health.

This clone was recorded a few times. The V call is TRBV28, the J call TRBJ1-1; tentatively, D is TRBD1 (5 bases). The CDR3 sequence is 14 residues long. The germline V gene encodes CDR1 MDHEN and CDR2 SYDVKM. Trimming stripped 5 bases from V and 1 base from J, with 11 bases between. The CDR3 spells CASSIQEENTEAFF. The CDR3 DNA reads TGTGCCAGCAGTATACAGGAAGAGAACACTGAAGCTTTCTTT.

The V gene is TRBV10-3, the J gene TRBJ2-3; no clear D gene. The CDR3 totals 11 residues. Trimming pared 8 bases from V and 1 base from J, leaving 4 bases between. The germline V gene encodes CDR1 ENHRY and CDR2 SYGVKD. This chain's CDR3 is CAIGRTDTQYF. The CDR3 nucleotides are TGTGCCATCGGGCGCACAGATACGCAGTATTTT.

The chain couples TRBV7-8 to TRBJ1-1; D may be TRBD1 (5 bases). The germline V gene encodes CDR1 SGHVS and CDR2 FQNEAQ. V lost 5 bases, J lost 1 base, and 14 bases lay in between. The CDR3 totals 15 residues. As DNA, the CDR3 is TGTGCCAGCAGCCCGGGGGACGAGAGGAACACTGAAGCTTTCTTT. Its translation is CASSPGDERNTEAFF.